Listed here are 15 T cell receptor beta chains from one sample, sequenced in a study of early T cells in non-severe SARS-CoV-2 infection. MiXCR, run by TCRdb on the 5' RACE reads, gives a single entry per CDR3 protein. The sample has about 64,000 distinct CDR3 sequences, 15% to 20% seen once. The source was whole blood, collected at baseline. The receptor set was obtained from an adult who was a healthcare worker with PCR-confirmed SARS-CoV-2 infection or an uninfected control (not recorded which).

This clonotype was counted between two and nine times. The CDR3 reads CATMTDGTEAFF. CDR3 in DNA: TGTGCCACGATGACCGACGGGACTGAAGCTTTCTTT. The chain uses TRBV7-9 and TRBJ1-1; D uncertain. The CDR3 is 12 residues long. V was pared by 10 bases and J by 5 bases, with 14 bases between. Per germline, CDR1 SEHNR and CDR2 FQNEAQ (reference sequence).

This sequence joins TRBV7-9 and TRBJ2-1; 9 nucleotides align to TRBD2. In germline, CDR1 is SEHNR, CDR2 FQNEAQ (reference sequence). Trimming cost V 5 bases and J 4 bases; bases outside gene matches: 9. CDR3 length: 16 amino acids. CDR3 amino acids: CASSTLAGALYNEQFF. In DNA form, the CDR3 reads TGTGCCAGCAGCACCTTAGCGGGGGCCTTGTACAATGAGCAGTTCTTC.

This clonotype was seen a few times. The J gene is TRBJ1-1, the V gene TRBV10-3, with D hard to call. V lost 6 bases and J lost 9, with 14 bases in between. Germline V CDR1 and CDR2: ENHRY, SYGVKD. This CDR3 comprises 12 residues. The CDR3, as DNA: TGTGCCATCAGCCCAGATTCTCTCCAAGCTTTCTTT. Translation: CAISPDSLQAFF.

This clonotype was counted a few times. V is TRBV2 and J is TRBJ2-1; D is perhaps TRBD1 (7 bases). The CDR3 is 13 residues long. Germline CDR1 is SNHLY and CDR2 is FYNNEI. V lost 8 bases and J lost 7, with 15 bases in between. The CDR3 bases are TGTGCCAGCCTCTGGAGGGGGCGGAATGAGCAGTTCTTC. Its protein product is CASLWRGRNEQFF.

The rearrangement uses TRBV30 and TRBJ2-7; D gene uncertain. V dropped 4 bases and J dropped 0 bases, with 13 bases sitting between them. The CDR3 totals 14 residues. Germline CDR1 is GTSNPN and CDR2 is SVGIG (reference sequence). The chain's CDR3 is CAWKSAESSYEQYF. The DNA of the CDR3 is TGTGCCTGGAAGTCGGCAGAGAGCTCCTACGAGCAGTACTTC.

This chain uses TRBV7-2 with TRBJ1-1, with 7 bases aligning to TRBD1. J was trimmed by 2 bases and V by 5 bases; bases with no gene match: 5. This CDR3 has 14 amino acids. Germline values: CDR1 SGHTA, CDR2 FQGNSA. Written as DNA, the CDR3 is TGTGCCAGCAGCGACAGACAGGGCAACACTGAAGCTTTCTTT. Translation gives CASSDRQGNTEAFF. Variable domain in full (rest from reference TRBV7-2 and TRBJ1-1): GAGVSQSPSNKVTEKGKDVELRCDPISGHTALYWYRQSLGQGLEFLIYFQGNSAPDKSGLPSDRFSAERTGGSVSTLTIQRTQQEDSAVYLCASSDRQGNTEAFFGQGTRLTVV.

The CDR3 DNA is TGTGCCAGCAGTTGGGCCCGGAACTATGGCTACACCTTC. The encoded protein is CASSWARNYGYTF. The chain combines TRBV12-3 or TRBV12-4 with TRBJ1-2; unclear D gene. Between the trimmed V and J ends, which lost 4 bases and 2 bases, there was a span of 8 bases. This CDR3 has 13 residues.

This chain connects TRBV14 to TRBJ2-1, with D unresolved. Trimming shortened V by 3 bases and J by 4 bases, and 13 bases separated the two germline ends. Germline lookup yields CDR1 SGHDN and CDR2 FVKESK. This CDR3 spans 15 amino acids. The CDR3 DNA sequence: TGTGCCAGCAGCCAGAAAGGGTTTGAGTACAATGAGCAGTTCTTC. This gives the protein CASSQKGFEYNEQFF.

This clonotype is labeled as medium-sized. This chain joins TRBV6-5 and TRBJ2-7; the D gene is possibly TRBD1 (6 bases). CDR3 length: 15 residues. Per the germline V gene, CDR1 is MNHEY and CDR2 is SVGAGI. Trimming removed 2 bases at V and 0 bases at J, with 11 bases between. The CDR3 DNA reads TGTGCCAGCAGTTACGTTGACAGGACCTCCTACGAGCAGTACTTC. Its translation is CASSYVDRTSYEQYF.

This clonotype was seen only a few times. The V and J genes are TRBV6-5 and TRBJ1-2; the D is unclear. The V gene's germline CDR1 is MNHEY and CDR2 SVGAGI. The ends were cut back, 0 bases at V and 8 bases at J, with 16 bases in the middle. This CDR3 has 15 residues. The CDR3 region is CASSYSNRGLLGYTF. The DNA for the CDR3 is TGTGCCAGCAGTTACTCGAATCGAGGGCTTCTCGGCTACACCTTC.

In this sample, this clonotype turned up a few times. As DNA, the CDR3 is TGTGCCAGCACCCTAGGGACAGCAGATACGCAGTATTTT. This encodes CASTLGTADTQYF. The V and J genes are TRBV6-1 and TRBJ2-3, with TRBD1 identical over 7 bases. Trimming at V came to 7 bases and at J to 4 bases, leaving 5 bases not matched to a gene. The germline gives CDR1 MNHNS, CDR2 SASEGT. The CDR3 is 13 residues long.

This clonotype was counted between two and nine times. The chain joins TRBV7-6 to TRBJ2-7, with D uncertain. V dropped 3 bases and J dropped 2 bases, with 11 bases sitting between them. Germline CDR1 reads SGHVS; CDR2 reads FNYEAQ. The CDR3 consists of 14 residues. The CDR3 is CASSFRTDTYEQYF. CDR3 bases: TGTGCCAGCAGCTTCCGGACGGATACCTACGAGCAGTACTTC.

This clonotype was counted only a few times. The gene calls are TRBV4-2 and TRBJ2-2, with 11 bases matching TRBD2. From germline, CDR1 is LGHNA and CDR2 YNFKEQ. The CDR3 covers 17 residues. The junction had 7 bases not matched to a gene; V was cut back by 5 bases and J by 2 bases. DNA of the CDR3: TGTGCCAGCAGCGCGGGACTAGCGGAGGGTAACACCGGGGAGCTGTTTTTT. The encoded protein is CASSAGLAEGNTGELFF.

In this sample, this clonotype turned up once. The chain combines TRBV28 with TRBJ1-1; TRBD1 is a possible D gene (5 bases). The CDR3 spans 12 residues. Germline values: CDR1 MDHEN, CDR2 SYDVKM. The germline V and J ends were trimmed by 6 bases and 10 bases, with 15 bases remaining between them. CDR3 DNA sequence: TGTGCCAGCAGCCTCACCGCAAGGGGAGCTTTCTTT. Translation gives CASSLTARGAFF.

This clonotype came up many times. The V call is TRBV6-5, the J call TRBJ1-2; D is undetermined. Germline CDR1 reads MNHEY; CDR2 reads SVGAGI. There are 15 residues in the CDR3. Trimming left V 0 bases short and J 6 bases short, with 14 bases between. The CDR3: CASSYSPPGSDGYTF. Written as DNA, the CDR3 is TGTGCCAGCAGTTACTCGCCCCCGGGGTCGGATGGCTACACCTTC.